This T cell receptor (beta chain) was recorded in a study of beta chain features in type 1 diabetes. This clone was counted a few times. Trimming at V came to 4 bases and at J to 3 bases, leaving 3 bases not matched to a gene. This CDR3 contains 13 residues. From germline, CDR1 is SQVTM and CDR2 ANQGSEA. cDNA synthesis used the whole RNA isolate, giving expressed TCRB sequences. Assay: immunoSEQ multiplex PCR; the TCRdb copy retains only in-frame clones and omits some. The table lists approximately 140,000 clones, 6.9% of them singletons. The sample comprised central memory CD4+ T cells from blood. The J gene is TRBJ1-2, the V gene TRBV29-1; 9 nucleotides align to TRBD1. The sequence derives from a woman aged 25 to 39 in good health. This CDR3 is CSVVGTGYYGYTF. Here the CDR3 DNA reads TGCAGCGTTGTAGGGACAGGGTACTATGGCTACACCTTC. The entire variable domain, with the rest obtained from reference TRBV29-1 and TRBJ1-2, is as follows: SAVISQKPSRDICQRGTSLTIQCQVDSQVTMMFWYRQQPGQSLTLIATANQGSEATYESGFVIDKFPISRPNLTFSTLTVSNMSPEDSSIYLCSVVGTGYYGYTFGSGTRLTVV.